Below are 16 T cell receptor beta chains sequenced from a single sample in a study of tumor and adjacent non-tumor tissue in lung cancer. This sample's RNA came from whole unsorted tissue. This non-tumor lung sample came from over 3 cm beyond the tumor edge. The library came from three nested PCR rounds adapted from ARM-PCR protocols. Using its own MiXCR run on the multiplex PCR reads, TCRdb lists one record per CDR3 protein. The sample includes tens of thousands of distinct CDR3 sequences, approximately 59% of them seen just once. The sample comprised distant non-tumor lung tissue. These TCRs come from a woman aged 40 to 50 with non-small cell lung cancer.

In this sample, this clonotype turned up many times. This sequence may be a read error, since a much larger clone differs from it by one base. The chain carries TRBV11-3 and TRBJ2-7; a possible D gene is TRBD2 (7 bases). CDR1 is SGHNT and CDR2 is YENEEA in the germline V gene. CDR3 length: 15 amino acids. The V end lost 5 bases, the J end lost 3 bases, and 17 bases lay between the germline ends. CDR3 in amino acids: CASSPGGGGGYEQYF. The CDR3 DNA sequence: TGTGCCAGCAGCCCTGGGGGGGGGGGCGGCTACGAGCAGTACTTC.

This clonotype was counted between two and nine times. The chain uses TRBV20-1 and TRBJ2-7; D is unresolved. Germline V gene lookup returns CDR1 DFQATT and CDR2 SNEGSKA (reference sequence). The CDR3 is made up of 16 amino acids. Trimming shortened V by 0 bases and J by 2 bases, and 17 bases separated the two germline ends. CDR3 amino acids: CSARDISAGFAYEQYF. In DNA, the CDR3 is TGCAGTGCTAGAGATATCTCCGCCGGGTTCGCCTACGAGCAGTACTTC.

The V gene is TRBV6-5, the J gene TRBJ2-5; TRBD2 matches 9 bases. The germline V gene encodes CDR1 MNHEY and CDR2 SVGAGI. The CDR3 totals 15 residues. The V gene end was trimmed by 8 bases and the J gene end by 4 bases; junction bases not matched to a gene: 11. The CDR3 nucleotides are TGTGCCAGCGGTCAAAGCGGGAGGTCAGGAGAGACCCAGTACTTC. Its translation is CASGQSGRSGETQYF.

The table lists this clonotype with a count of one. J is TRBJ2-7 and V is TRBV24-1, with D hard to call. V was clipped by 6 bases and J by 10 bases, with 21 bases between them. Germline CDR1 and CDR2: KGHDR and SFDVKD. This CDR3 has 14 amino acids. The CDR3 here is CATSLGTAGYNQYF. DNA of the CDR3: TGTGCCACCAGTCTAGGAACGGCCGGATACAATCAGTACTTC.

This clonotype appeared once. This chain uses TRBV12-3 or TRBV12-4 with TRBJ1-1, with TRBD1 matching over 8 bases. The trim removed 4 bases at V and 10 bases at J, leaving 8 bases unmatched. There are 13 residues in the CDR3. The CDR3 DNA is TGTGCCAGCAGTTCCGGACAGGGATTATCAGCTTTCTTT. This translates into CASSSGQGLSAFF.

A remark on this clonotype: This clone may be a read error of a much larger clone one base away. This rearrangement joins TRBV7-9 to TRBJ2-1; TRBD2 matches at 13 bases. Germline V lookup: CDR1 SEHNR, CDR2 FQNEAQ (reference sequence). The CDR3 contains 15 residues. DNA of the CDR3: TGTGCCAGCAGTCGGACTAGCGGGAGCTACAATGAGCAGTCCTTC. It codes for CASSRTSGSYNEQSF.

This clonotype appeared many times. The chain's CDR3 is CASTPYEATEAFF. The DNA for the CDR3 is TGTGCCAGCACCCCTTACGAGGCTACTGAAGCTTTCTTT. The chain uses TRBV7-9 and TRBJ1-1, with unresolved D. V was cut by 7 bases and J by 5 bases, with 14 bases left in between. Germline V gene data show CDR1 as SEHNR and CDR2 as FQNEAQ (reference sequence). CDR3 size: 13 residues.

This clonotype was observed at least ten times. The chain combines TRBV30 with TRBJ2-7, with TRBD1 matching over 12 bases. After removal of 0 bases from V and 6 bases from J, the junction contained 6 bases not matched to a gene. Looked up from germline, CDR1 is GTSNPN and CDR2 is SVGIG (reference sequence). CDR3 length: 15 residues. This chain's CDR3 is CAWSVGTGGQSEQYF. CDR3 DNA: TGTGCCTGGAGTGTGGGGACAGGGGGCCAGAGCGAGCAGTACTTC.

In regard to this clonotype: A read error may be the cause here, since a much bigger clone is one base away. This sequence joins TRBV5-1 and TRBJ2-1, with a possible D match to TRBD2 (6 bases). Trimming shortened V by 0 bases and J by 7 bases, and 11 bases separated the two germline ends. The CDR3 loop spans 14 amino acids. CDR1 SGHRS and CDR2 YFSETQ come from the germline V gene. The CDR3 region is CASSLASVQNEQFF. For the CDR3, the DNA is TGCGCCAGCAGCTTGGCTAGCGTGCAGAATGAGCAGTTCTTC.

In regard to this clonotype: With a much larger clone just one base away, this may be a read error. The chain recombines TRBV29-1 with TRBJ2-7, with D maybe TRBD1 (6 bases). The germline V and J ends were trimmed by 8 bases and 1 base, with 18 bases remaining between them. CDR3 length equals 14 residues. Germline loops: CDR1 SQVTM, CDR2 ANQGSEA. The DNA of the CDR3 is TGCAGCCTAGGGACAACCAACGCTTCCTACGAGCAGTACTTC. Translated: CSLGTTNASYEQYF.

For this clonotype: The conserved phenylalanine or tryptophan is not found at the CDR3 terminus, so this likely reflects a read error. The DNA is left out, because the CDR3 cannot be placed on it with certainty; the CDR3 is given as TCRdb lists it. CDR3 loop: CASSPGTGAAFL. This chain links TRBV4-1 with TRBJ1-1; the table's D call of TRBD1 was not tested on the DNA. With termini counted, the CDR3 has 12 amino acids. CDR1 and CDR2 (germline): MGHRA, YSYEKL.

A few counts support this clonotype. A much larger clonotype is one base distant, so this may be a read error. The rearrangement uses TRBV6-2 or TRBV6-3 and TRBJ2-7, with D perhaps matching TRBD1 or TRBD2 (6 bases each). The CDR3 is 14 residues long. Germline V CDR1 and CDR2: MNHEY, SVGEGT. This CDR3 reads CASSRGEPPYEQHF. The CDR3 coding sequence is TGTGCCAGCAGTAGGGGGGAACCTCCCTACGAGCAGCACTTC.

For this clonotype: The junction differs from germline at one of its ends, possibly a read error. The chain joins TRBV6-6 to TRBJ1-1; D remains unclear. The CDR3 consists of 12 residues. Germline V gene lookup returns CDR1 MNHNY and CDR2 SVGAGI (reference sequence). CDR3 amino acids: CAGTSRGQTALF. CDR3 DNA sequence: TGTGCCGGCACCTCACGTGGGCAAACAGCTCTCTTT.

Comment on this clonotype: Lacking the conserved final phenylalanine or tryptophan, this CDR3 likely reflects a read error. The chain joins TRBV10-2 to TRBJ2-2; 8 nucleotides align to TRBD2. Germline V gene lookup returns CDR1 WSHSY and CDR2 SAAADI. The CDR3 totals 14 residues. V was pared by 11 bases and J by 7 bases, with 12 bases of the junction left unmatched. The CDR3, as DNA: TGCGCCGGCAACCGGGAGGGCCGAAGCGGGGAGCTGTTTCTT. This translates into CAGNREGRSGELFL.

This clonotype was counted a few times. For the CDR3, the DNA is TGTGCCAGCAGTTCGGAGACTAGCGGGGGGGCATACGAGCAGTACTTC. Translating gives CASSSETSGGAYEQYF. The genes are TRBV27 and TRBJ2-7, with 14 bases matching TRBD2. With 4 bases clipped from V and 4 bases from J, the junction kept 6 bases outside the gene matches. CDR3 length: 16 amino acids. The germline gives CDR1 MNHEY, CDR2 SMNVEV (reference sequence).

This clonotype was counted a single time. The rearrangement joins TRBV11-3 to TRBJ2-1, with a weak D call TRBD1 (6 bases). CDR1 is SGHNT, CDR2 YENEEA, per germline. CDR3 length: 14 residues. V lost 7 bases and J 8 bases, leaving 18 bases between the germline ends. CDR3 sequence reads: CASTPGQGMDEQFF. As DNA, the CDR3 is TGTGCCAGCACCCCGGGGCAGGGGATGGATGAGCAGTTCTTC.